This T cell receptor (beta chain) was sequenced during a study of Ad26.COV2.S vaccination and SARS-CoV-2 variants. The method was immunoSEQ multiplex PCR; TCRdb's version includes in-frame clones alone and lacks a portion of them. The sample carries more than 300,000 clones, approximately 80% recorded once. This CDR3 contains 13 residues. With 8 bases removed from V and 8 bases from J, the gap between germline ends came to 13 bases. Germline CDR1 reads MNHEY; CDR2 reads SVGAGI. As for this clone: Its target is not known.

As to treatment: some 20 received Ad26.COV2.S at low or high dose, single or two shots; several received placebo; per-sample allocation not given. Day 63 after the first vaccine or placebo injection was the time point for sampling. Study-level points and caveats: Reports say spike-specific CD8+ and CD4+ T cell responses covered substantial breadth after vaccination. Vaccine and placebo recipients had comparable breadth of non-spike TCRs.

The TCR originated in a person between 18 and 65 years old who received the Ad26.COV2.S COVID-19 vaccine or a placebo. The chain is built from TRBV6-5 and TRBJ1-6; no reliable D call. The material sequenced was peripheral blood, taken in a trial of Ad26.COV2.S vaccine versus placebo. The CDR3: CASRSRFHSPLHF. Written as DNA, the CDR3 is TGTGCCAGCCGATCAAGGTTCCATTCACCCCTCCACTTT.